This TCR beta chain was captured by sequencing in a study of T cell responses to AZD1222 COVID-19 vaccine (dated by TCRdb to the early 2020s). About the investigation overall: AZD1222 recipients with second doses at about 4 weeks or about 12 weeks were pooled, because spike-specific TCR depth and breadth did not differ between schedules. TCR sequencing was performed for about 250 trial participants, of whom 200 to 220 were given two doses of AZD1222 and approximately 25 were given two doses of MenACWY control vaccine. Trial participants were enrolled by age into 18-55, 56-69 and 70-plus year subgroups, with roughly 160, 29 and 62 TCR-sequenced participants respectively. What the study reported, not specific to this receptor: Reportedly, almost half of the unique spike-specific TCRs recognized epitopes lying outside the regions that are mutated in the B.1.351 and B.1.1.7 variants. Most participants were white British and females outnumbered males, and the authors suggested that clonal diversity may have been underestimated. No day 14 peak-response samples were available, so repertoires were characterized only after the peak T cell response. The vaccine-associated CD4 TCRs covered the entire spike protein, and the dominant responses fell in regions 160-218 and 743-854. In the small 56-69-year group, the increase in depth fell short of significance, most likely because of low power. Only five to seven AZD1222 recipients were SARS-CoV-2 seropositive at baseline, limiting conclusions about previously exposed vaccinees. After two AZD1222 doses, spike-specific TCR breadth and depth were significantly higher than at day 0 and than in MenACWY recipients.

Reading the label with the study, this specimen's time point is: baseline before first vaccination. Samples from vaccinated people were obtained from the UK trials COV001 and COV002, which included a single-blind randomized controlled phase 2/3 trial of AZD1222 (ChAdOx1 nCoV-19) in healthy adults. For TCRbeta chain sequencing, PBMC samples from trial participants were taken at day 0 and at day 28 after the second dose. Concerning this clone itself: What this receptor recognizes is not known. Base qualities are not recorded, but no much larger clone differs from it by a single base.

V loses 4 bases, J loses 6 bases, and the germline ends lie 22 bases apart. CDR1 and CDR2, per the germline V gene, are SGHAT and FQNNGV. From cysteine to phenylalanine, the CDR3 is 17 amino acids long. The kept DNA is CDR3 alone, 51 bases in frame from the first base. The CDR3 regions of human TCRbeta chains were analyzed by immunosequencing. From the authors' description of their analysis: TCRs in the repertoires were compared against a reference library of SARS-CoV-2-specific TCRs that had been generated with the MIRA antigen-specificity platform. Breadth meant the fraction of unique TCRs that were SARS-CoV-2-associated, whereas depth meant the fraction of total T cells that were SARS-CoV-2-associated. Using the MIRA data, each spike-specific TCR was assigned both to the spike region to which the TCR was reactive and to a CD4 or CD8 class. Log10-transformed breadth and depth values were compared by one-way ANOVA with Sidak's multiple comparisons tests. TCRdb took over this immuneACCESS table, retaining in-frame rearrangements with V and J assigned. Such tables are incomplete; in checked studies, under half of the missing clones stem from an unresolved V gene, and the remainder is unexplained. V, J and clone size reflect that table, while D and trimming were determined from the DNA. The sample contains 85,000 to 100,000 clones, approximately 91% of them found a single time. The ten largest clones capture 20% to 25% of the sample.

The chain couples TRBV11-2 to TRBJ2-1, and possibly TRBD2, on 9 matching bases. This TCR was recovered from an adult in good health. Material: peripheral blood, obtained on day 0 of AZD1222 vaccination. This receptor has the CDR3 CASSSLRGRGGLNEQFF. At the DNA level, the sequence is TGTGCCAGCAGCTCCCTCAGGGGGCGGGGGGGCCTCAATGAGCAGTTCTTC.